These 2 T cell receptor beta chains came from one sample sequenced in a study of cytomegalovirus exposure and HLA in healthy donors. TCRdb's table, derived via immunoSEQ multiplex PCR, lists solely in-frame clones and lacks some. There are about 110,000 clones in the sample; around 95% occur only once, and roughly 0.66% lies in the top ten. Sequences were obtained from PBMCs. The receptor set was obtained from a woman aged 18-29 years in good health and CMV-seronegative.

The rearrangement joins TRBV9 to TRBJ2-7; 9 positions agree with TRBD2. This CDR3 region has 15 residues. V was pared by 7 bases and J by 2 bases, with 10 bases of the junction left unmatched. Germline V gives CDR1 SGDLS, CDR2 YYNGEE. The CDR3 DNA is TGTGCCAGCGCGGGGTGGCGGGGGGGCGCCTACGAGCAGTACTTC. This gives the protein CASAGWRGGAYEQYF.

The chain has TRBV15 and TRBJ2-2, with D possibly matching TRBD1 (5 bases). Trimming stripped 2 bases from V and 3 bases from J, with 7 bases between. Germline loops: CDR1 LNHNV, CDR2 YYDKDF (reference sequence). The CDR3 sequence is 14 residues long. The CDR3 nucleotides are TGTGCCACCAGCAGACTGACAGACACCGGGGAGCTGTTTTTT. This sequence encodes CATSRLTDTGELFF.